The 2 T cell receptor beta chains below come from one sample, sequenced in a study of T cells in tuberculosis. Thawed, overnight-rested PBMC were stained with GMM-loaded CD1B tetramer, viability dye and anti-CD3, then sorted. C32 glucose monomycolate from Rhodococcus equi was loaded onto the CD1B tetramers. Some clones are missing from TCRdb's copy, which holds only in-frame ones; the method was immunoSEQ multiplex PCR. The sample consists of about 59,000 clones, roughly 79% of them appearing once. Sequences were obtained from CD1b-GMM tetramer-negative cells sorted from PBMCs. The receptor source for this set is an adult woman with latent tuberculosis.

The rearrangement uses TRBV5-1 and TRBJ1-1, with D perhaps matching TRBD1 (6 bases). The CDR3 contains 14 residues. V shed 0 bases and J shed 7 bases, with 13 bases lying between them. Germline CDR1 is SGHRS and CDR2 is YFSETQ. CDR3 DNA sequence: TGCGCCAGCAGCTTGGCCCCTTGGACAGTTGAAGCTTTCTTT. This translates into CASSLAPWTVEAFF.

This clone came up a few times. V usage is TRBV6-6 and J usage is TRBJ1-4, with D hard to call. Deletions cut 7 bases from V and 5 bases from J, with 14 bases between. This CDR3 comprises 14 residues. The germline CDR1 and CDR2 sequences are MNHNY and SVGAGI (reference sequence). The CDR3 reads CASTPSGENEKLFF. The DNA of the CDR3 is TGTGCCAGCACCCCTTCTGGGGAGAATGAAAAACTGTTTTTT.